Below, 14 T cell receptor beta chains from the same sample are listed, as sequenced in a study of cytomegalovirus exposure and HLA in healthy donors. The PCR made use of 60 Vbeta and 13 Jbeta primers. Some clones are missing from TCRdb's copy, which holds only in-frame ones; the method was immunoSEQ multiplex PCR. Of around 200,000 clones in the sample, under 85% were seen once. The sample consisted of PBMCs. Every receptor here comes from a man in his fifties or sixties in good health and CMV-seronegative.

CDR3 protein: CASRQGNTGELFF. The CDR3 DNA reads as TGTGCCAGCAGACAGGGTAACACCGGGGAGCTGTTTTTT. The chain couples TRBV6-4 to TRBJ2-2; D is possibly TRBD1 (6 bases). The CDR3 totals 13 residues. CDR1 and CDR2 (germline): MRHNA, SNTAGT. V lost 6 bases to trimming and J lost 2 bases, with 7 bases between them.

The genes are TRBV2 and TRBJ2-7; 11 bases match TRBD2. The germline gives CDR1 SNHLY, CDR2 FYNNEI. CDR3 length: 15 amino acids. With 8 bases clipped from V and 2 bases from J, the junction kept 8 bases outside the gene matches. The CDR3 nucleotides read TGTGCCAGCGTACTGATAGCGGGAGGGCCCTACGAGCAGTACTTC. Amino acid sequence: CASVLIAGGPYEQYF.

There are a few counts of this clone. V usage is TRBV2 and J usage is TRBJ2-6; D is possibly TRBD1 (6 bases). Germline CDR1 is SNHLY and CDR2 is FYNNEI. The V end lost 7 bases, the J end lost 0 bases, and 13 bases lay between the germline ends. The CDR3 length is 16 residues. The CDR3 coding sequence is TGTGCCAGCAATAAGGGGGTCGGCTCTGGGGCCAACGTCCTGACTTTC. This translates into CASNKGVGSGANVLTF.

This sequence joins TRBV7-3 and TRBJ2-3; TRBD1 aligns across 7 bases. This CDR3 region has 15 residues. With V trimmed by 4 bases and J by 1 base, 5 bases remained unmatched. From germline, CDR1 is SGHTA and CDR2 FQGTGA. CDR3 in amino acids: CASSSQGQRTDTQYF. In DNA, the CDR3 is TGTGCCAGCAGCTCCCAGGGACAGCGCACAGATACGCAGTATTTT.

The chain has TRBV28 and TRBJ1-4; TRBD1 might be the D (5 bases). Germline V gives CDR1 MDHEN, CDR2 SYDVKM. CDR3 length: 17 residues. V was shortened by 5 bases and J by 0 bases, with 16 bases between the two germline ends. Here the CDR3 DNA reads TGTGCCAGCAGTCTCGGGGGAGGGACGACAACTAATGAAAAACTGTTTTTT. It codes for CASSLGGGTTTNEKLFF.

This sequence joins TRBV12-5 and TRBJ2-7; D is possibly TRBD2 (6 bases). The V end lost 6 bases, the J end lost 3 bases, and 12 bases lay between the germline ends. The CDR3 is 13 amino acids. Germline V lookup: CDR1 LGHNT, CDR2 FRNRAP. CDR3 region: CASGNDGGYEQYF. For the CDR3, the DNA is TGTGCTAGTGGAAACGACGGGGGCTACGAGCAGTACTTC.

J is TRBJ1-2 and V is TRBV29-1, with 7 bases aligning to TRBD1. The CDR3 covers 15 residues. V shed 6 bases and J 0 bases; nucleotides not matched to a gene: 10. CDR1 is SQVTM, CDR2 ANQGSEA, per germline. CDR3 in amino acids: CSVADRRGSNYGYTF. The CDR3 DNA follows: TGCAGCGTCGCGGACAGGAGGGGGTCTAACTATGGCTACACCTTC.

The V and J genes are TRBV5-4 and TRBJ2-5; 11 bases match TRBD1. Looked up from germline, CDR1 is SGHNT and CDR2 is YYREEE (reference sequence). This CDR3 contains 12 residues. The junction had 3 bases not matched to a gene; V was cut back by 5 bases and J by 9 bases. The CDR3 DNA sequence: TGTGCCAGCAGACGGGACAGGGGGGCCCAGTACTTC. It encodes CASRRDRGAQYF.

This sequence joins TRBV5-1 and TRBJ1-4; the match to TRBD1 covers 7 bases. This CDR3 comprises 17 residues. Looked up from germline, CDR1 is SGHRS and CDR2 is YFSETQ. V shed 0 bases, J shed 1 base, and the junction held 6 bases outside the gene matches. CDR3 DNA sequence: TGCGCCAGCAGCTTGGGAGCAGGGGGAGTAACTAATGAAAAACTGTTTTTT. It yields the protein CASSLGAGGVTNEKLFF.

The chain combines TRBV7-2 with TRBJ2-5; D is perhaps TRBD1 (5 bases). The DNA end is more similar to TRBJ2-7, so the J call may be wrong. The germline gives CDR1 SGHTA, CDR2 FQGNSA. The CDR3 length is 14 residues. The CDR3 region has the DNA TGTGCCAGCAGCTACCAGGGCTACTCCTACGAGCAGTACTTC. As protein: CASSYQGYSYEQYF.

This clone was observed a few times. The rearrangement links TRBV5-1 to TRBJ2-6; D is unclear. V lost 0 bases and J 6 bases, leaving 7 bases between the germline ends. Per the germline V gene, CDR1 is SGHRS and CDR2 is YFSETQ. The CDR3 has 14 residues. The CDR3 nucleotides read TGCGCCAGCAGCTTGGCTAGACCGGCCAACGTCCTGACTTTC. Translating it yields CASSLARPANVLTF. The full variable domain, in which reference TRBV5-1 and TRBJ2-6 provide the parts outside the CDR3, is KAGVTQTPRYLIKTRGQQVTLSCSPISGHRSVSWYQQTPGQGLQFLFEYFSETQRNKGNFPGRFSGRQFSNSRSEMNVSTLELGDSALYLCASSLARPANVLTFGAGSRLTVL.

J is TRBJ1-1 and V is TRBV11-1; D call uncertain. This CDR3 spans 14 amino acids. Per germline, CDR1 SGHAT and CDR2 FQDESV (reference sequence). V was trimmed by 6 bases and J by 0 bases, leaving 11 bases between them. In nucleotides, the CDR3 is TGTGCCAGCAGGATGAGTGAGATGAACACTGAAGCTTTCTTT. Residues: CASRMSEMNTEAFF.

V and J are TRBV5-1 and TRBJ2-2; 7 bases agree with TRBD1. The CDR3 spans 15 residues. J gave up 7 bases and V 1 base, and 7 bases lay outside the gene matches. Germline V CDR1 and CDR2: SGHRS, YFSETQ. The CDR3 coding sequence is TGCGCCAGCAGCTTGAAAGGGGGCTGGGACGGGGAGCTGTTTTTT. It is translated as CASSLKGGWDGELFF.

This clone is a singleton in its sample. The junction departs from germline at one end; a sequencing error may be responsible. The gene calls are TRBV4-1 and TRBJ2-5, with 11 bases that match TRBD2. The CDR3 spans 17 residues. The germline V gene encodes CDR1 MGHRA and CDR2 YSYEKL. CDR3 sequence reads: CASTQGSGGATMETQYF. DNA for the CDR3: TGCGCCAGCACCCAAGGTAGCGGGGGGGCCACGATGGAGACCCAGTACTTC.